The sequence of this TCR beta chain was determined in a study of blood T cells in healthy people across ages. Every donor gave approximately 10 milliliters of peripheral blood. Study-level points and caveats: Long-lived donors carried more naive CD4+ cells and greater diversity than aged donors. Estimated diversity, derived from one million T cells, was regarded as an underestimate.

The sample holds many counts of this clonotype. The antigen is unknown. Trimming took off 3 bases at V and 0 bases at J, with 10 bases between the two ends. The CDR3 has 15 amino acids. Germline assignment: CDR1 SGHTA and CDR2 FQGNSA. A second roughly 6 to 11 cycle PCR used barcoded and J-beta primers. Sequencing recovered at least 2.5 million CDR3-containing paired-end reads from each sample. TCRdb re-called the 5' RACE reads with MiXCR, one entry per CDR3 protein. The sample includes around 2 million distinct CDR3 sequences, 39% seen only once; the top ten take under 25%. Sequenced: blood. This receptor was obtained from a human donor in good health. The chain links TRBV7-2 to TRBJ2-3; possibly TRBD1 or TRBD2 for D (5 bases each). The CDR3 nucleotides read TGTGCCAGCAGCTTTACTGGGACCAGCACAGATACGCAGTATTTT. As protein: CASSFTGTSTDTQYF.